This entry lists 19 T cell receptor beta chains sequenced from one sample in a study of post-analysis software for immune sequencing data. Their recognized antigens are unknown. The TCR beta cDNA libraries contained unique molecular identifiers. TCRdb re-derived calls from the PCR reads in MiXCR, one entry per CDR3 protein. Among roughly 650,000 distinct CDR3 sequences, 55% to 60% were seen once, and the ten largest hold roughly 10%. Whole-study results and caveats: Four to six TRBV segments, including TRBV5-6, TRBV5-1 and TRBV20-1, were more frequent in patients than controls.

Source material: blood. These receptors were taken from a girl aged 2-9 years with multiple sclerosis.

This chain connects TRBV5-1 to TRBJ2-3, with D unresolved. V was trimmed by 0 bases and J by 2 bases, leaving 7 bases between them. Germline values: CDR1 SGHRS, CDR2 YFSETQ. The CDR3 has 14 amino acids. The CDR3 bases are TGCGCCAGCAGCTTGGCGACTGTCACAGATACGCAGTATTTT. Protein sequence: CASSLATVTDTQYF.

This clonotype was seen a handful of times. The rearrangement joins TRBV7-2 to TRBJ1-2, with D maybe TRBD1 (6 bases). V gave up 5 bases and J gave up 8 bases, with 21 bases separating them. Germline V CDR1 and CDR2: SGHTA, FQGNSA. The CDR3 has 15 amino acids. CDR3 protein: CASSHGTKQGRGYTF. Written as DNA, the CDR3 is TGTGCCAGCAGCCACGGAACTAAACAGGGCCGGGGCTACACCTTC.

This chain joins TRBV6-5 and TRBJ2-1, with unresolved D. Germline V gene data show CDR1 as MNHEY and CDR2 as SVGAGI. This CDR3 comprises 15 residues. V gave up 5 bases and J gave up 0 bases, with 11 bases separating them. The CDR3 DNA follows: TGTGCCAGCAGTCTAACGCTCAGCTCCTACAATGAGCAGTTCTTC. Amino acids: CASSLTLSSYNEQFF.

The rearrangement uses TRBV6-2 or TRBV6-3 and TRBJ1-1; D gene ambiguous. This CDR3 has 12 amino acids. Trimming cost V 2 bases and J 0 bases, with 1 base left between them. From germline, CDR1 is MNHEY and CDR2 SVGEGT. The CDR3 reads CASSYMNTEAFF. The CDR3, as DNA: TGTGCCAGCAGTTACATGAACACTGAAGCTTTCTTT.

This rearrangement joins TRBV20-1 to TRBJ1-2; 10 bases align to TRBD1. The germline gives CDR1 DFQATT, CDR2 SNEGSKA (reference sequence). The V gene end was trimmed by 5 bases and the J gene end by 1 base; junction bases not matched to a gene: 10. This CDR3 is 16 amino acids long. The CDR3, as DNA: TGCAGTGCTCCCCTCGGGACAGGGGCTCTTAACTATGGCTACACCTTC. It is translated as CSAPLGTGALNYGYTF.

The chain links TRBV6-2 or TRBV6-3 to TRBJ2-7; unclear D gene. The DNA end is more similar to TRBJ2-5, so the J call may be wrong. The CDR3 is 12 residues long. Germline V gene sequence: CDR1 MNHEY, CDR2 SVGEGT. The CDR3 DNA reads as TGTGCCAGCAGTTACTCGATCGGGACCCAGTACTTC. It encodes CASSYSIGTQYF.

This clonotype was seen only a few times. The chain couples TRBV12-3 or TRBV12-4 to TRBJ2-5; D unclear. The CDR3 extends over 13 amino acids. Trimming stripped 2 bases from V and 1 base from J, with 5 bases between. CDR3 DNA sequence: TGTGCCAGCAGTTTAATCGGCCAAGAGACCCAGTACTTC. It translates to CASSLIGQETQYF.

The CDR3 is CASSPSEGITDTQYF. CDR3 nucleotide sequence: TGTGCCAGCAGTCCGTCGGAGGGCATAACAGATACGCAGTATTTT. This chain connects TRBV12-3 or TRBV12-4 to TRBJ2-3, with D tentatively TRBD2 (6 bases). The V gene lost 5 bases and the J gene lost 3 bases, with 15 bases spanning the gap. The CDR3 is made up of 15 amino acids.

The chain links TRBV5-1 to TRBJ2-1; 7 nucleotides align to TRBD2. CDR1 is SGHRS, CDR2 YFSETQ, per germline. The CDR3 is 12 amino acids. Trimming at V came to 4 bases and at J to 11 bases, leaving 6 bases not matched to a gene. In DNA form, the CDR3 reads TGCGCCAGCAGCCCCTCAAGCGGGAAGCAGTTCTTC. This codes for CASSPSSGKQFF.

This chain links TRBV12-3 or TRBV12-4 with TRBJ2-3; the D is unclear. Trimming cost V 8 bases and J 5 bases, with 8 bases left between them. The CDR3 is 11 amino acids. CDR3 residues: CASLTGDTQYF. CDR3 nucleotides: TGTGCCAGCTTGACGGGAGATACGCAGTATTTT.

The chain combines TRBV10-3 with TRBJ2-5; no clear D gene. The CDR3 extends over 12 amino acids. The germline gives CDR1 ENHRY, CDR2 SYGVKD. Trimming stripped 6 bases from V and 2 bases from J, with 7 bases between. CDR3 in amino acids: CAIRSDQETQYF. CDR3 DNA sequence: TGTGCCATCAGGAGCGATCAAGAGACCCAGTACTTC.

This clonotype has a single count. CDR3 coding DNA: TGTGCCAGCAGCCTCGACAGGGTTTATACTGAAAAACTGTTTTTT. Translating it yields CASSLDRVYTEKLFF. The rearrangement uses TRBV7-6 and TRBJ1-4, with 7 bases matching TRBD1. The trim removed 5 bases at V and 7 bases at J, leaving 10 bases unmatched. Germline CDR1 reads SGHVS; CDR2 reads FNYEAQ. CDR3 length: 15 residues.

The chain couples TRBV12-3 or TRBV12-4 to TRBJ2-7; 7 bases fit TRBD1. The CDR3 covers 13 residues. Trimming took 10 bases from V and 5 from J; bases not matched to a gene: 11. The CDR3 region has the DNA TGTGCCATTACGACAGGGAACACGAACGAGCAGTACTTC. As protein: CAITTGNTNEQYF.

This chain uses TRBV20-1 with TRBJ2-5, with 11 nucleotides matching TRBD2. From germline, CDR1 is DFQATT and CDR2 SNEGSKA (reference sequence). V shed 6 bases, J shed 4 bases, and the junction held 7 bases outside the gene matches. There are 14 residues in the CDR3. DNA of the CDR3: TGCAGTGCGCGACTTAGCGGGGGGGGAGAGACCCAGTACTTC. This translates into CSARLSGGGETQYF.

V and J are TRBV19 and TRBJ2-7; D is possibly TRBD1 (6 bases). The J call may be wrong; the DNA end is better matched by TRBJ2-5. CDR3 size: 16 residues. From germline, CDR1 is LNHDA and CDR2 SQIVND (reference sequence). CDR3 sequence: CASSLSGTPKGETQYF. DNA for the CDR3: TGTGCCAGTAGTCTCTCCGGGACACCAAAGGGGGAGACCCAGTACTTC.

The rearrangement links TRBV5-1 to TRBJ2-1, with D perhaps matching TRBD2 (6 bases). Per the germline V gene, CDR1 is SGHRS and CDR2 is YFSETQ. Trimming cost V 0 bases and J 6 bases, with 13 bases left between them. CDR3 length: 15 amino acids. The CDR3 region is CASSLVAGPANEQFF. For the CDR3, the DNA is TGCGCCAGCAGCTTGGTGGCGGGGCCTGCCAATGAGCAGTTCTTC.

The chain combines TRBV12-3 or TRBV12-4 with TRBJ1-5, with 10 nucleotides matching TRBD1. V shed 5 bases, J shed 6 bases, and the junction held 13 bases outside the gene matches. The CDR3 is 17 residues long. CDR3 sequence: CASSGQGVASGSQPQHF. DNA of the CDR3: TGTGCCAGCAGTGGACAGGGGGTAGCATCAGGTAGTCAGCCCCAGCATTTT.

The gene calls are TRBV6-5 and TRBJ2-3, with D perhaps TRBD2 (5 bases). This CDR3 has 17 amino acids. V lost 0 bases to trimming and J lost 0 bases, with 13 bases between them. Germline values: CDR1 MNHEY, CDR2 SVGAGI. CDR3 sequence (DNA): TGTGCCAGCAGTTACTCTTCCAGCGGAATAAGCACAGATACGCAGTATTTT. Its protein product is CASSYSSSGISTDTQYF.

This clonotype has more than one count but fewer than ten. The CDR3 sequence is CAIRGGQGNYEQYF. Here the CDR3 DNA reads TGTGCCATCAGAGGGGGACAGGGGAACTACGAGCAGTACTTC. The chain links TRBV10-3 to TRBJ2-7; 10 nucleotides match TRBD1. Germline CDR1 and CDR2: ENHRY and SYGVKD. This CDR3 contains 14 residues. V lost 6 bases, J lost 3 bases, and 5 bases stayed unmatched.